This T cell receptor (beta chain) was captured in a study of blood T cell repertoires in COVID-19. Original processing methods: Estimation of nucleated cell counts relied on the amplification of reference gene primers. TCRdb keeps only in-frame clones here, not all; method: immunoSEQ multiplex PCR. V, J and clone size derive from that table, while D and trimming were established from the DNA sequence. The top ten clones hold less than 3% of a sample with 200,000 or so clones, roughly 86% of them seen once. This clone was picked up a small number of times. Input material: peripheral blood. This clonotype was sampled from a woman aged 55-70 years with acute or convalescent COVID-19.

The CDR3 DNA sequence: TGTGCCAGCAGCGGAAGACGGCGGAACACCATATATTTT. Its protein is CASSGRRRNTIYF. This chain uses TRBV7-2 with TRBJ1-3; the D is unclear. V lost 5 bases and J 7 bases, leaving 12 bases between the germline ends. This CDR3 contains 13 residues. The V gene's germline CDR1 is SGHTA and CDR2 FQGNSA.